This T cell receptor beta chain was sequenced in a study of control samples from healthy donors and cancer patients. Data came from immunoSEQ multiplex PCR; TCRdb stores just in-frame clones and leaves some out. The sample holds more than 150,000 clones, roughly 92% seen once. This CDR3 comprises 17 residues. Trimming at V came to 3 bases and at J to 3 bases, leaving 13 bases not matched to a gene. The germline CDR1 and CDR2 sequences are LNHDA and SQIVND (reference sequence). V gene TRBV19 combines with J gene TRBJ1-1, with 7 bases that match TRBD1. The sample consisted of blood. The TCR comes from a man aged 50-60 years in good health. In DNA form, the CDR3 reads TGTGCCAGTAGTATCCCCTCCGACAGGGCCGTACACACTGAAGCTTTCTTT. Its translation is CASSIPSDRAVHTEAFF.